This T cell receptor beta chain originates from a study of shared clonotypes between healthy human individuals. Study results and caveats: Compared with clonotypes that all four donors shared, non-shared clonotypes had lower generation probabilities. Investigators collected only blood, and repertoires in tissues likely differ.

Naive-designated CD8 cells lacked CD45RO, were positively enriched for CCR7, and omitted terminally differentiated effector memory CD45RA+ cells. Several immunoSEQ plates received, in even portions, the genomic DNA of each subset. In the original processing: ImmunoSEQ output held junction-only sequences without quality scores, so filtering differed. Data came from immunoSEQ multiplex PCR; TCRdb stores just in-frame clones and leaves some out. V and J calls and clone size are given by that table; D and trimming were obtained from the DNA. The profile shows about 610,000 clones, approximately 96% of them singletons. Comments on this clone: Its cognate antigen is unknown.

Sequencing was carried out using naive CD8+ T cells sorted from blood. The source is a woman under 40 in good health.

CDR3 loop: CASSLWRETGNTIYF. CDR3 nucleotide sequence: TGTGCCAGTAGCCTCTGGAGGGAGACGGGAAACACCATATATTTT. The chain is built from TRBV19 and TRBJ1-3; D gene uncertain. CDR1 LNHDA and CDR2 SQIVND come from the germline V gene (reference sequence). V was clipped by 6 bases and J by 4 bases, with 16 bases between them. This CDR3 comprises 15 residues.